This paragraph covers one T cell receptor beta chain sequence. The antigen remains unidentified. The sample belongs to a study of T cell responses to AZD1222 COVID-19 vaccine. Sequencing used immunoSEQ multiplex PCR; TCRdb keeps in-frame clones, though not all of them. The sample includes roughly 75,000 clones, around 83% of them seen just once. V dropped 7 bases and J dropped 4; count of bases not matched to a gene: 8. The CDR3 has 13 residues. CDR1 and CDR2 from the germline V gene are GTSNPN and SVGIG (reference sequence). Study-wide findings and caveats: Two doses of AZD1222 preceded a rise in Spike-specific TCR breadth and depth. Without day 14 samples, only post-peak T cell repertoires were studied. Seropositive AZD1222 recipients at baseline numbered only 5 or 6.

This receptor was taken from an adult in good health. V usage is TRBV30 and J usage is TRBJ2-5; 8 bases line up with TRBD1. Here the sequenced sample was peripheral blood, taken on day 0 of AZD1222 vaccination. The CDR3 sequence: CAYFAGGRETQYF. The CDR3 bases are TGTGCCTACTTCGCAGGGGGCCGAGAGACCCAGTACTTC.